The 24 T cell receptor beta chains listed next were all sequenced from one sample in a study of CD8 T cells in ankylosing spondylitis (dated by TCRdb to the late 2010s). Beyond this particular receptor, the publication reports: A TCR beta motif made up of under ten highly homologous amino acid variants appeared to be characteristic of blood from ankylosing spondylitis patients.

The antigens these receptors bind are not known. Libraries were constructed by 5' RACE. TCRdb shows the sequencer as Illumina HiSeq 2500. In TCRdb, the public reads were trimmed at Q25 with fastp and aligned with MiXCR, with productive beta chains retained. All rows with the same CDR3 protein become a single entry with the most common DNA and genes. In all, the sample holds 700,000 to 1,000,000 distinct CDR3 sequences, and about 12% of those were seen once. The ten most abundant clones make up 0.45% to 0.6% of the sample. Sequenced material: blood, either unsorted or a sorted T cell fraction (not recorded which). These receptors all stem from a male donor with ankylosing spondylitis.

This clonotype occurred a few times. J is TRBJ1-2 and V is TRBV29-1, with D possibly matching TRBD1 (6 bases). CDR1 is SQVTM and CDR2 is ANQGSEA in the germline V gene. V dropped 6 bases and J dropped 6 bases, with 17 bases sitting between them. The CDR3 contains 13 residues. The CDR3 DNA is TGCAGCGTCCGACCTCGGGACAAGAATGGCTACACCTTC. This gives the protein CSVRPRDKNGYTF.

The rearrangement joins TRBV7-6 to TRBJ2-3, with a possible D match to TRBD1 (5 bases). V lost 5 bases and J lost 1, with 16 bases in between. CDR3 length: 16 residues. Germline CDR1 is SGHVS and CDR2 is FNYEAQ. The CDR3 sequence is CASSPTGVRRTDTQYF. Here the CDR3 DNA reads TGTGCCAGCAGCCCTACAGGAGTTAGGCGCACAGATACGCAGTATTTT. Complete variable domain (other parts from reference TRBV7-6 and TRBJ2-3): GAGVSQSPRYKVTKRGQDVALRCDPISGHVSLYWYRQALGQGPEFLTYFNYEAQQDKSGLPNDRFSAERPEGSISTLTIQRTEQRDSAMYRCASSPTGVRRTDTQYFGPGTRLTVL.

About this clonotype: A much larger clone lies a single base off, so this may be a read error. This sequence joins TRBV11-2 and TRBJ1-1; possible D gene TRBD1, 5 bases. This CDR3 has 13 amino acids. The germline CDR1 and CDR2 sequences are SGHAT and FQNNGV. Trimming removed 3 bases from V and 4 bases from J, with 9 bases in between. DNA for the CDR3: TGTGCCAGCAGCTTGGCAGGGACCACTGAAGCTTTCTTT. It codes for CASSLAGTTEAFF. The variable domain in full, with the rest retrieved from reference TRBV11-2 and TRBJ1-1, is EAGVAQSPRYKIIEKRQSVAFWCNPISGHATLYWYQQILGQGPKLLIQFQNNGVVDDSQLPKDRFSAERLKGVDSTLKIQPAKLEDSAVYLCASSLAGTTEAFFGQGTRLTVV.

This clonotype has more than one count but fewer than ten. The rearrangement uses TRBV7-2 and TRBJ2-3, with D perhaps TRBD2 (5 bases). Trimming pared 2 bases from V and 2 bases from J, leaving 14 bases between. Germline CDR1 and CDR2: SGHTA and FQGNSA. The CDR3 sequence is 16 residues long. In DNA form, the CDR3 reads TGTGCCAGCAGCTTACAAGCGGAAACGACCACAGATACGCAGTATTTT. Translated, it gives CASSLQAETTTDTQYF.

The genes are TRBV20-1 and TRBJ2-5, with D possibly TRBD2 on 7 matching bases. V lost 4 bases and J lost 2, with 14 bases in between. CDR3 length equals 14 residues. The germline gives CDR1 DFQATT, CDR2 SNEGSKA (reference sequence). The CDR3 DNA reads as TGCAGTGCTATGGGGGGGGCTGGGCAAGAGACCCAGTACTTC. The encoded protein is CSAMGGAGQETQYF.

The V and J genes are TRBV20-1 and TRBJ2-3; the D gene could be TRBD1 or TRBD2 (6 bases each). Looked up from germline, CDR1 is DFQATT and CDR2 is SNEGSKA (reference sequence). The V gene lost 3 bases and the J gene lost 6 bases, with 13 bases spanning the gap. CDR3 size: 13 residues. The CDR3 spells CSARVGGVDTQYF. CDR3 DNA sequence: TGCAGTGCTAGGGTGGGGGGCGTGGATACGCAGTATTTT.

This clonotype was counted between two and nine times. The V call is TRBV5-6, the J call TRBJ1-4; a possible D gene is TRBD1 (5 bases). The CDR3 has 17 amino acids. The V end was cut by 1 base, the J end by 0 bases, with 13 bases between. The V gene's germline CDR1 is SGHDT and CDR2 YYEEEE. For the CDR3, the DNA is TGTGCCAGCAGCTTGTCTTCAGGGACCGCAACTAATGAAAAACTGTTTTTT. Translating it yields CASSLSSGTATNEKLFF.

There are many counts of this clonotype. The chain is built from TRBV20-1 and TRBJ1-1; D unresolved. CDR1 and CDR2 (germline): DFQATT, SNEGSKA (reference sequence). V shed 3 bases and J shed 6 bases, with 11 bases lying between them. The CDR3 has 12 residues. CDR3 DNA: TGCAGTGCTAGGGAGGGTGCGGCTGAAGCTTTCTTT. This sequence encodes CSAREGAAEAFF.

This clonotype was counted at least ten times. V is TRBV20-1 and J is TRBJ2-4; either TRBD1 or TRBD2 may fit D (5 bases each). Germline CDR1 DFQATT, CDR2 SNEGSKA (reference sequence). V dropped 2 bases and J dropped 0 bases, with 26 bases sitting between them. The CDR3 sequence is 20 residues long. DNA of the CDR3: TGCAGTGCTAGAAGGATTTCTGGGGACGGGACGATTTTAGCCAAAAACATTCAGTACTTC. Its protein product is CSARRISGDGTILAKNIQYF.

About this clonotype: A much larger clone differs by one base, so this may be a read error. This rearrangement joins TRBV27 to TRBJ2-3, with D perhaps TRBD2 (6 bases). Germline CDR1 MNHEY, CDR2 SMNVEV (reference sequence). The length of the CDR3 is 15 residues. The CDR3 coding sequence is TGTGCCAGCAGTCAGTTAGCTACTAGCACAGATACGCAGAATTTT. Translated, it gives CASSQLATSTDTQNF.

This clonotype came up many times. This chain uses TRBV5-6 with TRBJ2-1; D gene unclear. This CDR3 contains 12 residues. CDR1 is SGHDT and CDR2 is YYEEEE in the germline V gene. V lost 1 base to trimming and J lost 5 bases, with 4 bases between them. Here the CDR3 DNA reads TGTGCCAGCAGCTTGCCGGACAATGAGCAGTTCTTC. Encoded protein: CASSLPDNEQFF.

V usage is TRBV11-2 and J usage is TRBJ2-1; D could derive from TRBD1 or TRBD2 (5 bases each). The CDR3 contains 15 residues. CDR1 and CDR2 from the germline V gene are SGHAT and FQNNGV. The V gene lost 2 bases and the J gene lost 5 bases, with 13 bases spanning the gap. This chain's CDR3 is CASSLTAWGNNEQFF. The CDR3, as DNA: TGTGCCAGCAGCTTAACCGCATGGGGGAACAATGAGCAGTTCTTC.

This clonotype has at least ten counts. V usage is TRBV9 and J usage is TRBJ2-3; D may be TRBD2 (6 bases). The CDR3 has 16 amino acids. V was clipped by 5 bases and J by 6 bases, with 22 bases between them. Germline V gives CDR1 SGDLS, CDR2 YYNGEE. The CDR3 is CASSFLGTPPRDTQYF. The CDR3 region has the DNA TGTGCCAGCAGTTTTCTCGGGACTCCGCCACGGGATACGCAGTATTTT. Variable domain in full (rest from reference TRBV9 and TRBJ2-3): DSGVTQTPKHLITATGQRVTLRCSPRSGDLSVYWYQQSLDQGLQFLIQYYNGEERAKGNILERFSAQQFPDLHSELNLSSLELGDSALYFCASSFLGTPPRDTQYFGPGTRLTVL.

This clonotype was observed a few times. This chain links TRBV6-5 with TRBJ1-2; TRBD1 is a possible D gene (6 bases). Trimming pared 3 bases from V and 8 bases from J, leaving 13 bases between. CDR1 and CDR2 (germline): MNHEY, SVGAGI. The CDR3 contains 13 residues. CDR3 coding DNA: TGTGCCAGCAGTTATAGGCACAGGGTGGGCTACACCTTC. Encoded protein: CASSYRHRVGYTF.

This clonotype was detected ten times or more. V and J are TRBV20-1 and TRBJ1-2; perhaps TRBD1 as D (5 bases). V shed 0 bases and J shed 3 bases, with 14 bases lying between them. From germline, CDR1 is DFQATT and CDR2 SNEGSKA (reference sequence). This CDR3 region has 15 residues. The CDR3 nucleotides read TGCAGTGCTAGAGATGCGACAGTAGGTGACTATGGCTACACCTTC. Translated, it gives CSARDATVGDYGYTF.

The chain carries TRBV5-1 and TRBJ2-3; 10 positions agree with TRBD2. J gave up 6 bases and V 4 bases, and 11 bases lay outside the gene matches. Germline V gene data show CDR1 as SGHRS and CDR2 as YFSETQ. The CDR3 has 16 residues. CDR3 amino acids: CASSTTSGDLEDTQYF. The CDR3 nucleotides read TGCGCCAGCAGCACCACTAGCGGGGATCTAGAGGATACGCAGTATTTT.

This clonotype was counted between two and nine times. The V call is TRBV6-5, the J call TRBJ2-2, with D unresolved. CDR3 size: 15 residues. The germline gives CDR1 MNHEY, CDR2 SVGAGI. V shed 0 bases and J shed 6 bases, with 11 bases lying between them. The CDR3 loop reads CASSYSLGTPGELFF. For the CDR3, the DNA is TGTGCCAGCAGTTACTCGTTGGGTACACCCGGGGAGCTGTTTTTT.

This clonotype was observed at least ten times. The V and J genes are TRBV15 and TRBJ1-2; D is uncertain. Germline-derived CDR1 and CDR2 are LNHNV and YYDKDF (reference sequence). The V end was cut by 0 bases, the J end by 0 bases, with 11 bases between. The CDR3 extends over 16 amino acids. CDR3 sequence (DNA): TGTGCCACCAGCAGAGAAATAGCCGGATCTAACTATGGCTACACCTTC. This encodes CATSREIAGSNYGYTF.

The chain is built from TRBV3-1 and TRBJ2-1; D ambiguous. CDR3 length: 15 amino acids. Germline lookup yields CDR1 LGHDT and CDR2 YNNKEL (reference sequence). The V and J ends lost 3 bases and 0 bases respectively, with 9 bases between them. CDR3 DNA sequence: TGTGCCAGCAGCCAGGTGGTGAGCTCCTACAATGAGCAGTTCTTC. Translated, it gives CASSQVVSSYNEQFF.

This chain links TRBV5-6 with TRBJ1-2; possible D gene TRBD1, 6 bases. Germline CDR1 reads SGHDT; CDR2 reads YYEEEE. This CDR3 region has 15 residues. Deletions cut 4 bases from V and 2 bases from J, with 15 bases between. DNA for the CDR3: TGTGCCAGCAGCATGACCGACAGGACCAACTATGGCTACACCTTC. Protein: CASSMTDRTNYGYTF.

The table lists this clonotype with many counts. The chain couples TRBV4-3 to TRBJ2-2; 8 nucleotides line up with TRBD2. Per the germline V gene, CDR1 is LGHNA and CDR2 is YSLEER. V lost 1 base to trimming and J lost 7 bases; unmatched junction nucleotides: 8. The CDR3 spans 16 residues. This CDR3 reads CASSQAMWLAGGELFF. CDR3 DNA: TGCGCCAGCAGCCAAGCGATGTGGCTAGCGGGCGGGGAGCTGTTTTTT.

This chain joins TRBV28 and TRBJ1-1; D remains ambiguous. The V gene lost 6 bases and the J gene lost 4 bases, with 12 bases spanning the gap. This CDR3 spans 13 amino acids. The germline V gene has CDR1 MDHEN and CDR2 SYDVKM. The chain's CDR3 is CASRDRGSTEAFF. DNA for the CDR3: TGTGCCAGCAGGGATAGAGGGAGCACTGAAGCTTTCTTT.

In its sample, this clonotype was seen a few times. This chain joins TRBV7-3 and TRBJ2-1, with 13 bases aligning to TRBD2. CDR3 size: 16 residues. Germline V CDR1 and CDR2: SGHTA, FQGTGA. V was pared by 5 bases and J by 4 bases, with 5 bases of the junction left unmatched. Written as DNA, the CDR3 is TGTGCCAGCAGCACGGGACTAGCGGGGTCATACAATGAGCAGTTCTTC. Protein: CASSTGLAGSYNEQFF.

The CDR3 DNA reads TGTGCCAGCAGCTTAGTCCCAGGGGAGGGAAACACCATATATTTT. Its protein is CASSLVPGEGNTIYF. The rearrangement links TRBV7-2 to TRBJ1-3, with a weak D call TRBD1 (6 bases). The CDR3 has 15 residues. CDR1 SGHTA and CDR2 FQGNSA come from the germline V gene. Trimming shortened V by 1 base and J by 4 bases, and 11 bases separated the two germline ends.